Following are 9 T cell receptor beta chains from one sample sequenced in a study of T cells in Graves' hyperthyroidism and ophthalmopathy. Amplification of TCR beta CDR3 regions used RNA as the template. An initial round of RT-PCR targeting the TCR CDR3 relied on the HTBI primer set. TCRdb re-derived calls from the multiplex PCR reads in MiXCR, one entry per CDR3 protein. This table holds about 380,000 distinct CDR3 sequences, roughly 12% found once. Sequenced input: blood. The receptor source for this set is a young man with Graves' hyperthyroidism that later progressed to Graves' ophthalmopathy.

The chain uses TRBV28 and TRBJ2-3, with TRBD2 matching over 9 bases. From germline, CDR1 is MDHEN and CDR2 SYDVKM. CDR3 size: 15 residues. The J segment lost 4 bases and the V segment lost 5 bases, leaving 7 bases of the junction unmatched. Here the CDR3 reads CASSLSGSMADTQYF. As DNA, the CDR3 is TGTGCCAGCAGTCTTAGCGGGAGTATGGCAGATACGCAGTATTTT.

This clonotype was detected many times. This sequence joins TRBV7-6 and TRBJ1-2, with unresolved D. Trimming removed 4 bases at V and 2 bases at J, with 8 bases between. Germline V gene lookup returns CDR1 SGHVS and CDR2 FNYEAQ. There are 13 residues in the CDR3. In nucleotides, the CDR3 is TGTGCCAGCAGCTCCGCGGCGAACTATGGCTACACCTTC. Translating it yields CASSSAANYGYTF.

This clonotype was counted ten times or more. The DNA for the CDR3 is TGTGCCAGCAGCCGACAGCGGCAAGAGACCCAGTACTTC. It codes for CASSRQRQETQYF. The chain links TRBV11-2 to TRBJ2-5; D may match TRBD1 or TRBD2 (5 bases each). CDR1 and CDR2 from the germline V gene are SGHAT and FQNNGV. V was pared by 5 bases and J by 2 bases, with 9 bases between. The CDR3 has 13 amino acids.

Ten or more counts support this clonotype. The chain employs TRBV7-9 and TRBJ1-1; the match to TRBD1 covers 7 bases. CDR3 length: 14 amino acids. Germline V CDR1 and CDR2: SEHNR, FQNEAQ (reference sequence). V gave up 5 bases and J gave up 2 bases; unmatched junction bases: 5. CDR3 coding DNA: TGTGCCAGCAGCATACCAGGGGGTAACACTGAAGCTTTCTTT. It encodes CASSIPGGNTEAFF.

This clonotype was counted only a few times. V is TRBV6-1 and J is TRBJ1-2; 12 bases are shared with TRBD1. The CDR3 length is 16 residues. V shed 4 bases, J shed 6 bases, and the junction held 9 bases outside the gene matches. Germline V gene data show CDR1 as MNHNS and CDR2 as SASEGT. In DNA form, the CDR3 reads TGTGCCAGCAGTGGGGGGGGGGACAGGGGGCGAAATGGCTACACCTTC. This sequence encodes CASSGGGDRGRNGYTF.

The rearrangement uses TRBV5-6 and TRBJ1-1; 9 bases align to TRBD1. CDR1 SGHDT and CDR2 YYEEEE come from the germline V gene. Unmatched junction bases numbered 5, after V lost 0 bases and J lost 5 bases. CDR3 size: 15 residues. CDR3 nucleotides: TGTGCCAGCAGCTTGGGGGGGACAGGGTTTACTGAAGCTTTCTTT. Its protein is CASSLGGTGFTEAFF. The whole variable domain, remainder taken from reference TRBV5-6 and TRBJ1-1, is DAGVTQSPTHLIKTRGQQVTLRCSPKSGHDTVSWYQQALGQGPQFIFQYYEEEERQRGNFPDRFSGHQFPNYSSELNVNALLLGDSALYLCASSLGGTGFTEAFFGQGTRLTVV.

This clonotype was recorded a few times. CDR3: CSARDRQYNSPLHF. The DNA for the CDR3 is TGCAGTGCTAGAGATCGACAGTATAATTCACCCCTCCACTTT. The chain has TRBV20-1 and TRBJ1-6, with a weak D call TRBD1 (5 bases). CDR1 is DFQATT and CDR2 is SNEGSKA in the germline V gene (reference sequence). V was pared by 0 bases and J by 4 bases, with 7 bases between. There are 14 residues in the CDR3.

This clonotype was seen only a few times. The rearrangement uses TRBV9 and TRBJ1-1; D perhaps matches TRBD1 (5 bases). Trimming cost V 0 bases and J 2 bases, with 11 bases left between them. CDR3 length: 15 amino acids. Germline V gives CDR1 SGDLS, CDR2 YYNGEE. CDR3 amino acids: CASSVVWGPNTEAFF. In DNA, the CDR3 is TGTGCCAGCAGCGTAGTTTGGGGCCCAAACACTGAAGCTTTCTTT.

The sample holds many counts of this clonotype. V usage is TRBV6-1 and J usage is TRBJ2-7; D uncertain. V lost 4 bases and J 5 bases, leaving 12 bases between the germline ends. The CDR3 consists of 13 residues. Per the germline V gene, CDR1 is MNHNS and CDR2 is SASEGT. In nucleotides, the CDR3 is TGTGCCAGCAGTGGTGGAGACAAACACGAGCAGTACTTC. Its protein product is CASSGGDKHEQYF.